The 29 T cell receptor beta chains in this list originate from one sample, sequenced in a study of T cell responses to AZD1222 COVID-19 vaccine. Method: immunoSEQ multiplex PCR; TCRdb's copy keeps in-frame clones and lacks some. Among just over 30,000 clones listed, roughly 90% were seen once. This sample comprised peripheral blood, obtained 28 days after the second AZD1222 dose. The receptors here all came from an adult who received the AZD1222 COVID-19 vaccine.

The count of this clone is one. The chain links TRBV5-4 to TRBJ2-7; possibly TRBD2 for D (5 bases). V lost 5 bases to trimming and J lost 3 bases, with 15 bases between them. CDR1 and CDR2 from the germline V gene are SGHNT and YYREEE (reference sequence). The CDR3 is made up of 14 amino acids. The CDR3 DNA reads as TGTGCCAGCAGGGTGCCGGGATCCAACTACGAGCAGTACTTC. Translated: CASRVPGSNYEQYF.

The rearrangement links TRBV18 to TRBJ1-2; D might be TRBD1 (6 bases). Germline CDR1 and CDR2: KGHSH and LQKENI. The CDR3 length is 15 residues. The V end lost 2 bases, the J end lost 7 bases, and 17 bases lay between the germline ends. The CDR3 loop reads CASSPESWGASGYTF. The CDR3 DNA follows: TGTGCCAGCTCACCAGAGTCGTGGGGGGCGAGTGGCTACACCTTC. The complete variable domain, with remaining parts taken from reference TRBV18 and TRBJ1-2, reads NAGVMQNPRHLVRRRGQEARLRCSPMKGHSHVYWYRQLPEEGLKFMVYLQKENIIDESGMPKERFSAEFPKEGPSILRIQQVVRGDSAAYFCASSPESWGASGYTFGSGTRLTVV.

In DNA form, the CDR3 reads TGTGCCAGCAGCTTTGGTCAGGGGGGGCTCGAGCAGTACTTC. Amino acids: CASSFGQGGLEQYF. V usage is TRBV13 and J usage is TRBJ2-7, with D tentatively TRBD1 or TRBD2 (7 bases each). The CDR3 contains 14 residues. Trimming shortened V by 3 bases and J by 6 bases, and 15 bases separated the two germline ends. CDR1 and CDR2 (germline): PRHDT, FYEKMQ (reference sequence).

The CDR3 DNA is TGCGCCAGCAGCTCCGCGGGGGGCCCTACAGATACGCAGTATTTT. Its protein is CASSSAGGPTDTQYF. V and J are TRBV5-1 and TRBJ2-3, with TRBD2 identical over 8 bases. J lost 3 bases, V lost 3 bases, and 6 bases had no gene match. The CDR3 loop spans 15 amino acids. CDR1 SGHRS and CDR2 YFSETQ come from the germline V gene.

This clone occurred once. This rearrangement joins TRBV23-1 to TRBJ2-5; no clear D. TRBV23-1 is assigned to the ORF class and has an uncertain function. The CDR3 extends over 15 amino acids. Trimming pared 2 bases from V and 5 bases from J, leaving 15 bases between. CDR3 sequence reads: CASSQARLSSETQYF. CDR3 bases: TGCGCCAGCAGTCAAGCCAGGCTGTCATCTGAGACCCAGTACTTC.

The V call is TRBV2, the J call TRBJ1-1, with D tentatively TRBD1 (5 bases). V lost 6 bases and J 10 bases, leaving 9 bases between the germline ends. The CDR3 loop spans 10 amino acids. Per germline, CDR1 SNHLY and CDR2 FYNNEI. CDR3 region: CASRGLGAFF. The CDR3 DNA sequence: TGTGCCAGCAGGGGACTTGGAGCTTTCTTT. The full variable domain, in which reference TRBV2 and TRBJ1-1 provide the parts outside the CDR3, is EPEVTQTPSHQVTQMGQEVILRCVPISNHLYFYWYRQILGQKVEFLVSFYNNEISEKSEIFDDQFSVERPDGSNFTLKIRSTKLEDSAMYFCASRGLGAFFGQGTRLTVV.

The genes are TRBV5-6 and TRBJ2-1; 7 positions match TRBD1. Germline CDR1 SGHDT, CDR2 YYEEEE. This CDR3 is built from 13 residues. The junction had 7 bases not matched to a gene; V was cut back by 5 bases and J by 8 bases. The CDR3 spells CASRRTGYDEQFF. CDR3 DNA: TGTGCCAGCAGGCGGACAGGATATGATGAGCAGTTCTTC. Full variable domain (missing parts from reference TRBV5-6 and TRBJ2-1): DAGVTQSPTHLIKTRGQQVTLRCSPKSGHDTVSWYQQALGQGPQFIFQYYEEEERQRGNFPDRFSGHQFPNYSSELNVNALLLGDSALYLCASRRTGYDEQFFGPGTRLTVL.

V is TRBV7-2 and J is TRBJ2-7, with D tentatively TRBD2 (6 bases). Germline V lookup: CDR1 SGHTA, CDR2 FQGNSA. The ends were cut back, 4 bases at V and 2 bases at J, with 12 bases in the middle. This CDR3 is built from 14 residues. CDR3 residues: CASSSMRETYEQYF. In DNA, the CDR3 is TGTGCCAGCAGCTCAATGCGGGAAACCTACGAGCAGTACTTC.

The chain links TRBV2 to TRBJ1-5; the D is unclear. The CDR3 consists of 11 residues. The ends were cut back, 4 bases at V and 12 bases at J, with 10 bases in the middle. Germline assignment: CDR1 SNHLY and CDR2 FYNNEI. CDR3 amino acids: CASSVDRGQHF. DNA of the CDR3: TGTGCCAGCAGTGTGGACCGAGGCCAGCATTTT. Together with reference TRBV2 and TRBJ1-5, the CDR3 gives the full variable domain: EPEVTQTPSHQVTQMGQEVILRCVPISNHLYFYWYRQILGQKVEFLVSFYNNEISEKSEIFDDQFSVERPDGSNFTLKIRSTKLEDSAMYFCASSVDRGQHFGDGTRLSIL.

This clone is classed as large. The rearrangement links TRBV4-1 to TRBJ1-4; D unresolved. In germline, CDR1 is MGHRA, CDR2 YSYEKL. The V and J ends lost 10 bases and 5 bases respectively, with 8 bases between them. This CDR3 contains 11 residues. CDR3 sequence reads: CATGRNEKLFF. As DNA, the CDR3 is TGCGCCACGGGCAGGAATGAAAAACTGTTTTTT.

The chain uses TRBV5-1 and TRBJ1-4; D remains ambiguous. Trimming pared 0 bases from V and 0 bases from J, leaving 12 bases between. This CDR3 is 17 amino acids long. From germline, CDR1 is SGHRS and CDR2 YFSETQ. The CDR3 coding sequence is TGCGCCAGCAGCTTGGGGTTACCCCAAGCAACTAATGAAAAACTGTTTTTT. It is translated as CASSLGLPQATNEKLFF. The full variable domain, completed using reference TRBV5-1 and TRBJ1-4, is KAGVTQTPRYLIKTRGQQVTLSCSPISGHRSVSWYQQTPGQGLQFLFEYFSETQRNKGNFPGRFSGRQFSNSRSEMNVSTLELGDSALYLCASSLGLPQATNEKLFFGSGTQLSVL.

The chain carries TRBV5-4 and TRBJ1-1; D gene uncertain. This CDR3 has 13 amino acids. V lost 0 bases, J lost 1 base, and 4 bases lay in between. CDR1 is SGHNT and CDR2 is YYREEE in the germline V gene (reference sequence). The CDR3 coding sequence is TGTGCCAGCAGCTTGGATGAGAACACTGAAGCTTTCTTT. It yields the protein CASSLDENTEAFF.

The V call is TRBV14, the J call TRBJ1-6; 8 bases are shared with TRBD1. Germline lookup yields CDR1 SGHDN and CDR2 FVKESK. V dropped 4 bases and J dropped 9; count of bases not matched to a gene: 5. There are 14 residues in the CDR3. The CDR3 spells CASSLDRGGSPLHF. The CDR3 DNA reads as TGTGCCAGCAGCCTCGACAGGGGTGGTTCACCCCTCCACTTT.

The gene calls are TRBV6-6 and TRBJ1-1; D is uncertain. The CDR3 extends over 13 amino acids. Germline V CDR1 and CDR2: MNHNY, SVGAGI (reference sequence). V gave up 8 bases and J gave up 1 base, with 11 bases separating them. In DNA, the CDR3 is TGTGCCAGCCAGGACGGCCAGAACACTGAAGCTTTCTTT. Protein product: CASQDGQNTEAFF.

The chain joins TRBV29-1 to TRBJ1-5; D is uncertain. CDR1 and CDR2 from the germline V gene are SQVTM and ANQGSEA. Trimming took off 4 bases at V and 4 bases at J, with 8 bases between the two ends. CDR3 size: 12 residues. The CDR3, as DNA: TGCAGCGTTGGACAACTGAATCAGCCCCAGCATTTT. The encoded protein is CSVGQLNQPQHF.

CDR3 protein: CASSDNYNEQFF. For the CDR3, the DNA is TGTGCCAGCAGTGACAACTACAATGAGCAGTTCTTC. V and J are TRBV2 and TRBJ2-1; D is uncertain. Trimming cost V 3 bases and J 3 bases, with 3 bases left between them. The CDR3 covers 12 residues. Germline V CDR1 and CDR2: SNHLY, FYNNEI.

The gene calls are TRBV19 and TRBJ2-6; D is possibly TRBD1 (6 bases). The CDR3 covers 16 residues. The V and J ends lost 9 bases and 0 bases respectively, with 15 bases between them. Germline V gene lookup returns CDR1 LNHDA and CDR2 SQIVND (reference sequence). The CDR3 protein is CASLGQLISGANVLTF. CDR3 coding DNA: TGTGCCAGCCTCGGACAGTTGATCTCTGGGGCCAACGTCCTGACTTTC.

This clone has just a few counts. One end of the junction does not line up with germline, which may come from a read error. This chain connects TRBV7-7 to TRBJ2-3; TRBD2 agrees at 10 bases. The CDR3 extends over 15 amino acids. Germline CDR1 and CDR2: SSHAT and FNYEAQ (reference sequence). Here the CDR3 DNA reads TGTGCTAGCAGCTTAGGAGGGACTAGCGTGGATACGCAGTATTTT. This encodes CASSLGGTSVDTQYF.

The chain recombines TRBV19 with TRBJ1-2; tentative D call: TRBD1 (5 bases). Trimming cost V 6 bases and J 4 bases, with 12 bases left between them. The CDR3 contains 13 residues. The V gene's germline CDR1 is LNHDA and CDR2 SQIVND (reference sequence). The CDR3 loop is CASSRDGLYGYTF. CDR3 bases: TGTGCCAGTAGCCGGGACGGACTCTATGGCTACACCTTC.

CDR3 sequence (DNA): TGTGCCAGCAGGGGCTATACCTACGAGCAGTACTTC. Its translation: CASRGYTYEQYF. V gene TRBV6-5 combines with J gene TRBJ2-7; D not resolved. CDR3 length: 12 residues. The germline V gene encodes CDR1 MNHEY and CDR2 SVGAGI. The ends were cut back, 6 bases at V and 2 bases at J, with 8 bases in the middle.

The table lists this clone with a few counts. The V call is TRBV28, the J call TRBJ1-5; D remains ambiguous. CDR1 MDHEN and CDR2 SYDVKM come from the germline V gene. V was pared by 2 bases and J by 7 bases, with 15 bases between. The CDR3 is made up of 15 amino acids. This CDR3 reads CASSLPPGSRQPQHF. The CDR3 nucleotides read TGTGCCAGCAGTTTACCCCCGGGGTCTAGGCAGCCCCAGCATTTT. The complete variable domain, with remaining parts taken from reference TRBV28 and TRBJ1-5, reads DVKVTQSSRYLVKRTGEKVFLECVQDMDHENMFWYRQDPGLGLRLIYFSYDVKMKEKGDIPEGYSVSREKKERFSLILESASTNQTSMYLCASSLPPGSRQPQHFGDGTRLSIL.

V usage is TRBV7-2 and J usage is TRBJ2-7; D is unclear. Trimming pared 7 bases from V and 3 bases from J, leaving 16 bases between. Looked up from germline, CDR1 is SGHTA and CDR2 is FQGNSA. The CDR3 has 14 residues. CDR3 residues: CASTPPGSSYEQYF. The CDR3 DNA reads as TGTGCCAGCACCCCTCCCGGGTCAAGCTACGAGCAGTACTTC.

CDR3 nucleotide sequence: TGTGCCAGCAGCCCGCGGGACGGAGGCTCTGGGGCCAACGTCCTGACTTTC. It yields the protein CASSPRDGGSGANVLTF. The rearrangement links TRBV4-2 to TRBJ2-6; D is possibly TRBD2 (6 bases). The germline gives CDR1 LGHNA, CDR2 YNFKEQ. This CDR3 is 17 amino acids long. V shed 4 bases and J shed 0 bases, with 13 bases lying between them.

In DNA, the CDR3 is TGTGCCAGCAGCCACTCCGGGATTAGGGGATCAAATGAGCAGTTCTTC. The encoded protein is CASSHSGIRGSNEQFF. The chain has TRBV7-8 and TRBJ2-1; perhaps D is TRBD1 or TRBD2 (5 bases each). V gave up 5 bases and J gave up 7 bases, with 21 bases separating them. The CDR3 is 16 residues long. CDR1 is SGHVS and CDR2 is FQNEAQ in the germline V gene.

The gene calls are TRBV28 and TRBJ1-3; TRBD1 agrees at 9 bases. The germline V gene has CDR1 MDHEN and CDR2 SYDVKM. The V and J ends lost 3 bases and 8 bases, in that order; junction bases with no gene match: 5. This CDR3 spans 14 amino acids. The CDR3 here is CASSFTGGRYTIYF. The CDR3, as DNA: TGTGCCAGCAGTTTTACAGGGGGCCGGTACACCATATATTTT.

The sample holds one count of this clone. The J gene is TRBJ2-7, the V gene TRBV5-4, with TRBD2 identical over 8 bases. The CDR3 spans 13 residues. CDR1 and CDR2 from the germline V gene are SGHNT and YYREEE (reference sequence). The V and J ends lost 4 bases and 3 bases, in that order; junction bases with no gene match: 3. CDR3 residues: CASSLGGGYEQYF. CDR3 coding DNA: TGTGCCAGCAGCCTCGGGGGGGGCTACGAGCAGTACTTC.

Here the CDR3 reads CASSSQGAYYGYTF. As DNA, the CDR3 is TGTGCCAGTAGTTCGCAGGGGGCATACTATGGCTACACCTTC. This chain uses TRBV19 with TRBJ1-2; 8 bases map to TRBD1. This CDR3 has 14 residues. Germline loops: CDR1 LNHDA, CDR2 SQIVND (reference sequence). J lost 3 bases, V lost 5 bases, and 5 bases had no gene match. The whole variable domain, filled in from reference TRBV19 and TRBJ1-2, reads DGGITQSPKYLFRKEGQNVTLSCEQNLNHDAMYWYRQDPGQGLRLIYYSQIVNDFQKGDIAEGYSVSREKKESFPLTVTSAQKNPTAFYLCASSSQGAYYGYTFGSGTRLTVV.

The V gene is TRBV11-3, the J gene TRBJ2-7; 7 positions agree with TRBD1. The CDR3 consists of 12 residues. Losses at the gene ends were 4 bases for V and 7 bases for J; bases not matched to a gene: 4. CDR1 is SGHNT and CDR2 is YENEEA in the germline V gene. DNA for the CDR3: TGTGCCAGCAGCTACAGGGGTGGGGAGCAGTACTTC. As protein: CASSYRGGEQYF.

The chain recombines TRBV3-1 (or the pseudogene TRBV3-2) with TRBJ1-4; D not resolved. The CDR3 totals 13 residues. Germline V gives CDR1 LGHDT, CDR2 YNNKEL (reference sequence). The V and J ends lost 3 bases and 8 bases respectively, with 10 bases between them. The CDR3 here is CASSHIRGEKLFF. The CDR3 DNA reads TGTGCCAGCAGCCACATAAGAGGGGAAAAACTGTTTTTT.